One and the same sample provided the 20 T cell receptor beta chains below, sequenced in a study of regulatory T cells in long-lasting Graves disease. The time point: newly diagnosed GD, antithyroid drugs for less than 3 months. PBMC-derived RNA was used for the TCR library. To make TCR beta libraries, researchers used iRepertoire HTBI primers and Arm-PCR of CDR3 regions. Via MiXCR, TCRdb re-called the multiplex PCR reads, giving one row per CDR3 protein. The table lists under 700,000 distinct CDR3 sequences, approximately 16% of them singletons. This sample also appeared in a second study, on T cells in Graves' hyperthyroidism and ophthalmopathy.

The sequenced sample was peripheral blood mononuclear cells (PBMCs), obtained at new diagnosis, from a patient treated with antithyroid drugs. The source is a middle-aged woman with Graves disease.

The table lists this clonotype with many counts. V usage is TRBV12-3 or TRBV12-4 and J usage is TRBJ1-5, with 7 bases that match TRBD1. The CDR3 is 15 residues long. With 2 bases clipped from V and 4 bases from J, the junction kept 5 bases outside the gene matches. CDR3 in DNA: TGTGCCAGCAGTTTAACACTGGGACAGAATCAGCCCCAGCATTTT. Amino acid sequence: CASSLTLGQNQPQHF.

Ten or more counts support this clonotype. The chain is built from TRBV11-2 and TRBJ1-1; TRBD1 aligns across 7 bases. The length of the CDR3 is 13 residues. CDR1 is SGHAT and CDR2 is FQNNGV in the germline V gene. After removal of 4 bases from V and 12 bases from J, the junction contained 11 bases not matched to a gene. For the CDR3, the DNA is TGTGCCAGCAGCTGGGGACAGACGGGTTGGTCTTTCTTT. It encodes CASSWGQTGWSFF.

V is TRBV6-1 and J is TRBJ1-4; D not certain. The CDR3 length is 18 residues. Per the germline V gene, CDR1 is MNHNS and CDR2 is SASEGT. Trimming removed 5 bases at V and 2 bases at J, with 21 bases between. The CDR3 loop reads CASSPSEVPAGTNEKLFF. DNA for the CDR3: TGTGCCAGCAGTCCTAGCGAGGTCCCTGCGGGGACTAATGAAAAACTGTTTTTT.

V and J are TRBV5-1 and TRBJ1-4; 11 nucleotides align to TRBD1. The CDR3 loop spans 16 amino acids. J was trimmed by 8 bases and V by 2 bases; bases with no gene match: 8. The V gene's germline CDR1 is SGHRS and CDR2 YFSETQ. CDR3 sequence: CASSLVGQGAREKLFF. CDR3 coding DNA: TGCGCCAGCAGCTTAGTCGGACAGGGGGCAAGAGAAAAACTGTTTTTT.

This clonotype was picked up many times. V is TRBV19 and J is TRBJ2-7, with D unclear. V was clipped by 5 bases and J by 1 base, with 12 bases between them. CDR1 LNHDA and CDR2 SQIVND come from the germline V gene (reference sequence). The CDR3 runs 14 residues. The chain's CDR3 is CASSPSVASYEQYF. The DNA for the CDR3 is TGTGCCAGTAGTCCCAGTGTGGCTTCCTACGAGCAGTACTTC.

The chain carries TRBV19 and TRBJ2-5, with unresolved D. Trimming removed 4 bases from V and 4 bases from J, with 10 bases in between. The CDR3 spans 13 residues. CDR1 is LNHDA and CDR2 is SQIVND in the germline V gene (reference sequence). The CDR3 nucleotides read TGTGCCAGTAGTACGAATCGGAGAGAGACCCAGTACTTC. Translating it yields CASSTNRRETQYF. Using reference TRBV19 and TRBJ2-5 for the parts outside the CDR3, the full variable domain is DGGITQSPKYLFRKEGQNVTLSCEQNLNHDAMYWYRQDPGQGLRLIYYSQIVNDFQKGDIAEGYSVSREKKESFPLTVTSAQKNPTAFYLCASSTNRRETQYFGPGTRLLVL.

This clonotype came up many times. The gene calls are TRBV4-1 and TRBJ1-1; the D gene is possibly TRBD1 (6 bases). The CDR3 has 16 residues. V was shortened by 2 bases and J by 2 bases, with 15 bases between the two germline ends. Germline V gives CDR1 MGHRA, CDR2 YSYEKL. CDR3 sequence (DNA): TGCGCCAGCAGCCAACAAGGAAGGACAGCCAACACTGAAGCTTTCTTT. Encoded protein: CASSQQGRTANTEAFF.

This clonotype was recorded at least ten times. At one boundary the junction diverges from the germline segment, which might be a read error. V usage is TRBV20-1 and J usage is TRBJ2-1; 9 nucleotides agree with TRBD2. The CDR3 is 13 amino acids. The germline V gene has CDR1 DFQATT and CDR2 SNEGSKA (reference sequence). In DNA, the CDR3 is TGCAGTGCTGAAGCGGGGGGCTACTATGAGCAGTTCTTC. It translates to CSAEAGGYYEQFF.

There are many counts of this clonotype. The chain has TRBV29-1 and TRBJ2-5; D unresolved. CDR3 size: 13 residues. Trimming pared 4 bases from V and 0 bases from J, leaving 9 bases between. The germline V gene has CDR1 SQVTM and CDR2 ANQGSEA. The CDR3 sequence: CSVGDSNQETQYF. The CDR3 region has the DNA TGCAGCGTTGGAGACTCAAACCAAGAGACCCAGTACTTC. Filled out from reference TRBV29-1 and TRBJ2-5, the complete variable domain reads SAVISQKPSRDICQRGTSLTIQCQVDSQVTMMFWYRQQPGQSLTLIATANQGSEATYESGFVIDKFPISRPNLTFSTLTVSNMSPEDSSIYLCSVGDSNQETQYFGPGTRLLVL.

This clonotype showed up just a few times. The chain is built from TRBV18 and TRBJ2-7; TRBD2 might be the D (5 bases). Germline CDR1 reads KGHSH; CDR2 reads LQKENI. The CDR3 loop spans 14 amino acids. V gave up 3 bases and J gave up 0 bases, with 9 bases separating them. The CDR3 nucleotides read TGTGCCAGCTCACCTAACGGGAACTCCTACGAGCAGTACTTC. It yields the protein CASSPNGNSYEQYF. Full variable domain (missing parts from reference TRBV18 and TRBJ2-7): NAGVMQNPRHLVRRRGQEARLRCSPMKGHSHVYWYRQLPEEGLKFMVYLQKENIIDESGMPKERFSAEFPKEGPSILRIQQVVRGDSAAYFCASSPNGNSYEQYFGPGTRLTVT.

The CDR3 spells CASSAGQFFTDTQYF. The CDR3 DNA is TGTGCCAGTAGTGCCGGACAGTTTTTCACAGATACGCAGTATTTT. The chain uses TRBV19 and TRBJ2-3; a weak D match, TRBD1 (6 bases). The CDR3 is 15 residues long. Trimming cost V 5 bases and J 2 bases, with 14 bases left between them. Germline CDR1 reads LNHDA; CDR2 reads SQIVND (reference sequence).

The CDR3 coding sequence is TGTGCCACCAGTGATTTCAGCCGGGACTATGGCTACACCTTC. Protein: CATSDFSRDYGYTF. The chain joins TRBV24-1 to TRBJ1-2; D is undetermined. The V gene lost 1 base and the J gene lost 3 bases, with 8 bases spanning the gap. This CDR3 has 14 amino acids. Germline V CDR1 and CDR2: KGHDR, SFDVKD.

The rearrangement uses TRBV7-9 and TRBJ2-3; the D gene is possibly TRBD2 (5 bases). V dropped 5 bases and J dropped 4 bases, with 16 bases sitting between them. CDR1 SEHNR and CDR2 FQNEAQ come from the germline V gene (reference sequence). The CDR3 consists of 15 residues. This CDR3 reads CASSPLRGFSDTQYF. CDR3 coding DNA: TGTGCCAGCAGCCCGCTTCGGGGTTTTTCAGATACGCAGTATTTT.

This chain uses TRBV24-1 with TRBJ1-2; maybe TRBD1 (5 bases). The germline V and J ends were trimmed by 3 bases and 4 bases, with 11 bases remaining between them. The CDR3 is 14 residues long. The germline V gene encodes CDR1 KGHDR and CDR2 SFDVKD. This CDR3 is CATSDSDSLYGYTF. In DNA form, the CDR3 reads TGTGCCACCAGTGATAGCGACAGTCTCTATGGCTACACCTTC.

The CDR3 DNA sequence: TGCAGTGCTAGAGACGGGGTAAGAAGGAGCCACGAGCAGTACTTC. Encoded protein: CSARDGVRRSHEQYF. The chain employs TRBV20-1 and TRBJ2-7, with a possible D match to TRBD2 (5 bases). The CDR3 has 15 residues. The V gene's germline CDR1 is DFQATT and CDR2 SNEGSKA (reference sequence). Trimming removed 0 bases at V and 5 bases at J, with 17 bases between.

Many counts were recorded for this clonotype. The CDR3 reads CSSEGGTRSYNEQFF. CDR3 nucleotides: TGCAGCTCCGAGGGGGGTACTCGCTCCTACAATGAGCAGTTCTTC. The rearrangement uses TRBV29-1 and TRBJ2-1, with D perhaps assigned TRBD1 or TRBD2 (6 bases each). The CDR3 contains 15 residues. CDR1 is SQVTM, CDR2 ANQGSEA, per germline. Trimming left V 8 bases short and J 0 bases short, with 17 bases between.

Many counts were recorded for this clonotype. The V and J genes are TRBV9 and TRBJ2-1; 10 bases map to TRBD2. With 3 bases clipped from V and 0 bases from J, the junction kept 3 bases outside the gene matches. Germline assignment: CDR1 SGDLS and CDR2 YYNGEE. This CDR3 has 16 amino acids. This CDR3 reads CASSASGGSSYNEQFF. In DNA form, the CDR3 reads TGTGCCAGCAGCGCTAGCGGGGGCAGCTCCTACAATGAGCAGTTCTTC.

This clonotype showed up many times. The CDR3 region is CASSLGRQGRTGELFF. In DNA, the CDR3 is TGTGCCAGCAGCTTAGGTCGACAGGGAAGGACCGGGGAGCTGTTTTTT. J is TRBJ2-2 and V is TRBV11-1, with TRBD1 matching 7 bases. The ends lost 1 base at V and 5 bases at J; junction bases unmatched: 7. Germline V gene data show CDR1 as SGHAT and CDR2 as FQDESV (reference sequence). The CDR3 loop spans 16 amino acids.

There are many counts of this clonotype. The chain carries TRBV6-2 or TRBV6-3 and TRBJ2-7; D is perhaps TRBD2 (5 bases). V lost 0 bases to trimming and J lost 7 bases, with 7 bases between them. CDR3 size: 12 residues. Per the germline V gene, CDR1 is MNHEY and CDR2 is SVGEGT. The CDR3 sequence: CASSYSGVEQYF. The CDR3 DNA reads TGTGCCAGCAGTTACTCCGGGGTGGAGCAGTACTTC.

This chain uses TRBV12-3 or TRBV12-4 with TRBJ1-4, with 10 bases aligning to TRBD1. J gave up 6 bases and V 5 bases, and 6 bases lay outside the gene matches. The CDR3 contains 15 residues. CDR3 nucleotide sequence: TGTGCCAGCAGTACCTCCGGGACAGGGGATGAAAAACTGTTTTTT. Protein product: CASSTSGTGDEKLFF.